Each of the 30 T cell receptor beta chains below was sequenced from the same sample in a study of human T cells and chemical hapten exposure (dated by TCRdb to the early 2020s). The receptor library was made with RACE. The run used a NextSeq 500. The public sequencing data were trimmed at Q25 with fastp and processed into clonotypes with MiXCR by TCRdb, which kept only in-frame beta chains. All rows with the same CDR3 protein become a single entry with the most common DNA and genes. The sample table lists some 340,000 distinct CDR3 sequences, approximately 6.9% of them with a count of one. The ten largest make up 7% to 10% of the sample. The meaning of the sample's time point label: patch test 1, 2 weeks after DPC sensitization. This sample's treatment or condition label indicates: therapeutic diphenylcyclopropenone sensitization with weekly scalp DPC. Sequencing was performed on whole blood, taken in connection with sensitization to the hapten diphenylcyclopropenone (DPC). The receptors were sampled from a woman under 30 with alopecia areata. Some clones in this sample may be carry-over from other donors' samples.

This clonotype came up a few times. The V and J genes are TRBV27 and TRBJ2-5; 14 bases agree with TRBD2. V gave up 5 bases and J gave up 1 base; unmatched junction bases: 6. Germline values: CDR1 MNHEY, CDR2 SMNVEV (reference sequence). The CDR3 covers 17 residues. Here the CDR3 reads CASSPSGLAGGQETQYF. CDR3 nucleotide sequence: TGTGCCAGCAGTCCCTCTGGACTAGCGGGGGGCCAAGAGACCCAGTACTTC.

This clonotype was counted only a few times. The chain links TRBV5-1 to TRBJ1-6; no clear D gene. Trimming cost V 3 bases and J 9 bases, with 16 bases left between them. This CDR3 spans 15 amino acids. Per the germline V gene, CDR1 is SGHRS and CDR2 is YFSETQ. CDR3 sequence reads: CASSSMGGMISPLHF. The CDR3, as DNA: TGCGCCAGCAGCTCCATGGGAGGGATGATTTCACCCCTCCACTTT.

This clonotype was seen only a few times. This chain uses TRBV5-1 with TRBJ2-7; 7 bases align to TRBD1. After removal of 3 bases from V and 5 bases from J, the junction contained 2 bases not matched to a gene. The CDR3 has 12 residues. From germline, CDR1 is SGHRS and CDR2 YFSETQ. This chain's CDR3 is CASSWQGDEQYF. Written as DNA, the CDR3 is TGCGCCAGCAGCTGGCAGGGGGACGAGCAGTACTTC.

J is TRBJ1-4 and V is TRBV12-3 or TRBV12-4; D not certain. V was trimmed by 4 bases and J by 6 bases, leaving 12 bases between them. The length of the CDR3 is 14 residues. This CDR3 is CASSWAGSDEKLFF. The CDR3 DNA is TGTGCCAGCAGTTGGGCGGGGTCCGATGAAAAACTGTTTTTT.

This clonotype was seen more than once but under ten times. The chain recombines TRBV12-3 or TRBV12-4 with TRBJ2-5; 9 nucleotides align to TRBD1. The CDR3 is made up of 14 amino acids. The J segment lost 4 bases and the V segment lost 5 bases, leaving 5 bases of the junction unmatched. The CDR3 region has the DNA TGTGCCAGCAGTCGGGACAGGGTGGGAGAGACCCAGTACTTC. Translating it yields CASSRDRVGETQYF.

This CDR3 reads CASRAGNTIYF. The CDR3 nucleotides are TGTGCCAGCAGGGCTGGAAACACCATATATTTT. The chain joins TRBV21-1 to TRBJ1-3. TRBV21-1 is labeled a pseudogene. The CDR3 covers 11 residues.

This clonotype was observed a few times. This rearrangement joins TRBV6-5 to TRBJ1-5; a possible D gene is TRBD1 (6 bases). The CDR3 totals 16 residues. The V and J ends lost 6 bases and 4 bases respectively, with 19 bases between them. Per the germline V gene, CDR1 is MNHEY and CDR2 is SVGAGI. CDR3 amino acids: CASRPSGTRANQPQHF. The CDR3 nucleotides read TGTGCCAGCAGGCCCTCCGGGACAAGGGCTAATCAGCCCCAGCATTTT.

The sample holds many counts of this clonotype. The V call is TRBV7-9, the J call TRBJ1-2; D uncertain. CDR1 is SEHNR and CDR2 is FQNEAQ in the germline V gene (reference sequence). CDR3 size: 14 residues. V was cut by 1 base and J by 6 bases, with 12 bases left in between. The CDR3 spells CASSLEGLPDGYTF. The CDR3 bases are TGTGCCAGCAGCTTAGAAGGGCTCCCTGATGGCTACACCTTC.

The chain carries TRBV28 and TRBJ1-5; maybe TRBD1 (5 bases). This CDR3 comprises 16 residues. V dropped 2 bases and J dropped 4 bases, with 15 bases sitting between them. Germline assignment: CDR1 MDHEN and CDR2 SYDVKM. CDR3 region: CASSLDPGLRNQPQHF. For the CDR3, the DNA is TGTGCCAGCAGTTTAGATCCAGGGTTACGAAATCAGCCCCAGCATTTT.

This clonotype was recorded a few times. This chain uses TRBV4-2 with TRBJ1-2, with D uncertain. This CDR3 contains 15 residues. Trimming shortened V by 0 bases and J by 5 bases, and 13 bases separated the two germline ends. Germline loops: CDR1 LGHNA, CDR2 YNFKEQ. The CDR3 spells CASSQDRAAGYGYTF. DNA for the CDR3: TGTGCCAGCAGCCAAGATCGGGCAGCTGGGTATGGCTACACCTTC.

This clonotype was picked up many times. V is TRBV6-5 and J is TRBJ1-6; weak D call: TRBD1 (5 bases). The CDR3 totals 16 residues. Trimming stripped 6 bases from V and 8 bases from J, with 20 bases between. Germline V CDR1 and CDR2: MNHEY, SVGAGI. DNA for the CDR3: TGTGCCAGCAGACTCGATTCACTAAGGGGATATTCACCCCTCCACTTT. Protein product: CASRLDSLRGYSPLHF.

The chain has TRBV7-2 and TRBJ1-4, with 9 bases aligning to TRBD1. CDR3 length equals 17 residues. V shed 2 bases and J 0 bases; nucleotides not matched to a gene: 4. CDR1 and CDR2 (germline): SGHTA, FQGNSA. This chain's CDR3 is CASSLTGTGSTNEKLFF. The CDR3 DNA sequence: TGTGCCAGCAGCTTAACCGGGACAGGGTCAACTAATGAAAAACTGTTTTTT.

The V gene is TRBV12-3 or TRBV12-4, the J gene TRBJ2-2; D perhaps matches TRBD1 (6 bases). The ends were cut back, 4 bases at V and 5 bases at J, with 17 bases in the middle. CDR3 length: 16 residues. CDR3 residues: CASSSPGQRGTGELFF. In DNA form, the CDR3 reads TGTGCCAGCAGTTCACCGGGCCAGAGGGGGACCGGGGAGCTGTTTTTT.

The sample holds a few counts of this clonotype. The gene calls are TRBV18 and TRBJ2-1; 8 bases align to TRBD1. The CDR3 runs 15 residues. Trimming at V came to 5 bases and at J to 9 bases, leaving 12 bases not matched to a gene. Germline values: CDR1 KGHSH, CDR2 LQKENI. CDR3 coding DNA: TGTGCCAGCTCAGATTCGACAGGGGCGGAATCTGAGCAGTTCTTC. It specifies CASSDSTGAESEQFF.

This sequence joins TRBV3-1 and TRBJ2-1, with 8 positions matching TRBD2. Per the germline V gene, CDR1 is LGHDT and CDR2 is YNNKEL (reference sequence). This CDR3 has 15 amino acids. V shed 6 bases and J 0 bases; nucleotides not matched to a gene: 4. The CDR3 DNA is TGTGCCAGCAGACCCGGGGGGGGCTCCTACAATGAGCAGTTCTTC. It translates to CASRPGGGSYNEQFF.

This clonotype occurred a few times. The rearrangement uses TRBV12-3 or TRBV12-4 and TRBJ1-2; a possible D gene is TRBD1 (5 bases). This CDR3 has 15 residues. V lost 5 bases and J lost 6, with 19 bases in between. The CDR3 region is CASSPAIGGIDGYTF. Here the CDR3 DNA reads TGTGCCAGCAGTCCCGCCATTGGGGGGATCGATGGCTACACCTTC.

In this sample, this clonotype turned up a few times. The CDR3 reads CASSFGVSTEAFF. The CDR3 coding sequence is TGTGCCAGCAGCTTTGGGGTCAGCACTGAAGCTTTCTTT. This rearrangement joins TRBV7-2 to TRBJ1-1; D call uncertain. CDR1 and CDR2 from the germline V gene are SGHTA and FQGNSA. Trimming shortened V by 3 bases and J by 4 bases, and 9 bases separated the two germline ends. This CDR3 comprises 13 residues.

This clonotype was picked up a small number of times. The genes are TRBV29-1 and TRBJ2-1; 8 nucleotides agree with TRBD1. V trimming: 5 bases; J trimming: 8 bases; junction bases outside the gene matches: 14. CDR1 SQVTM and CDR2 ANQGSEA come from the germline V gene. This CDR3 spans 15 amino acids. In DNA, the CDR3 is TGCAGCGTTACAATAAGACAGGGGAAACGGGATGAGCAGTTCTTC. Translation: CSVTIRQGKRDEQFF.

This clonotype appeared a few times. The chain carries TRBV14 and TRBJ2-7; maybe TRBD1 (5 bases). Trimming removed 1 base at V and 9 bases at J, with 13 bases between. The germline V gene encodes CDR1 SGHDN and CDR2 FVKESK. This CDR3 contains 13 residues. For the CDR3, the DNA is TGTGCCAGCAGCCAAGTCGGAGCAGGGTGGCAGTACTTC. Its protein is CASSQVGAGWQYF.

The chain has TRBV3-1 and TRBJ1-3; D call uncertain. From germline, CDR1 is LGHDT and CDR2 YNNKEL (reference sequence). The CDR3 has 15 amino acids. V shed 8 bases and J shed 4 bases, with 18 bases lying between them. Here the CDR3 reads CASSLTVEGGNTIYF. The DNA of the CDR3 is TGTGCCAGCTCCCTTACGGTCGAGGGCGGAAACACCATATATTTT.

This clonotype was picked up a small number of times. V is TRBV7-9 and J is TRBJ2-3; weak D call: TRBD2 (5 bases). In germline, CDR1 is SEHNR, CDR2 FQNEAQ (reference sequence). The CDR3 totals 15 residues. Trimming pared 5 bases from V and 2 bases from J, leaving 14 bases between. The CDR3 here is CASSQDRGTTDTQYF. In nucleotides, the CDR3 is TGTGCCAGCAGCCAGGACCGGGGAACCACAGATACGCAGTATTTT.

Many counts were recorded for this clonotype. CDR3 coding DNA: TGCGCCAGCAGCTCGGGACAGTTTACCGAAGAGACCCAGTACTTC. Protein product: CASSSGQFTEETQYF. The rearrangement joins TRBV5-1 to TRBJ2-5; 7 bases map to TRBD1. Trimming removed 3 bases from V and 3 bases from J; junction bases left unmatched: 8. CDR3 length: 15 amino acids. Germline V CDR1 and CDR2: SGHRS, YFSETQ.

The J gene is TRBJ1-6, the V gene TRBV6-5; weak D call: TRBD1 (5 bases). This CDR3 has 16 residues. CDR1 is MNHEY, CDR2 SVGAGI, per germline. The V gene lost 11 bases and the J gene lost 7 bases, with 24 bases spanning the gap. CDR3 residues: CASSIQPGPINSPLHF. CDR3 DNA: TGTGCCTCAAGTATTCAGCCGGGACCGATAAATTCACCCCTCCACTTT.

The gene calls are TRBV12-3 or TRBV12-4 and TRBJ2-5; perhaps TRBD2 as D (6 bases). V gave up 0 bases and J gave up 5 bases, with 13 bases separating them. This CDR3 has 15 amino acids. The CDR3 loop reads CASSLAPETSETQYF. The CDR3 nucleotides read TGTGCCAGCAGTTTAGCGCCGGAGACTAGTGAGACCCAGTACTTC.

This clonotype came up many times. The rearrangement uses TRBV6-2 or TRBV6-3 and TRBJ1-5; D is undetermined. The CDR3 has 12 amino acids. Germline CDR1 reads MNHEY; CDR2 reads SVGEGT. V dropped 0 bases and J dropped 9 bases, with 6 bases sitting between them. Here the CDR3 DNA reads TGTGCCAGCAGTTACTCGCCAGGGCCCCAGCATTTT. Protein sequence: CASSYSPGPQHF.

The sample holds many counts of this clonotype. This chain connects TRBV4-2 to TRBJ2-7; the match to TRBD2 covers 11 bases. Unmatched junction bases numbered 10, after V lost 0 bases and J lost 0 bases. The CDR3 extends over 19 amino acids. Germline V gene lookup returns CDR1 LGHNA and CDR2 YNFKEQ. For the CDR3, the DNA is TGTGCCAGCAGCCAAGATGCCACTAGCGGGGGCCTAGTCTCCTACGAGCAGTACTTC. Amino acids: CASSQDATSGGLVSYEQYF.

The chain uses TRBV6-6 and TRBJ2-2, with D maybe TRBD1 (6 bases). Germline CDR1 and CDR2: MNHNY and SVGAGI (reference sequence). The V and J ends lost 4 bases and 4 bases respectively, with 16 bases between them. The CDR3 consists of 16 residues. The CDR3 DNA is TGTGCCAGCAGTTCGGGATTCGGCAGGGGCACCGGGGAGCTGTTTTTT. It yields the protein CASSSGFGRGTGELFF.

The table lists this clonotype with many counts. The rearrangement links TRBV25-1 to TRBJ1-1; 10 nucleotides match TRBD1. The junction had 7 bases not matched to a gene; V was cut back by 5 bases and J by 7 bases. CDR1 is MGHDK, CDR2 SYGVNS, per germline. The CDR3 contains 14 residues. DNA for the CDR3: TGTGCCAGCAGTACACGGACAGGGGGGATTGAAGCTTTCTTT. This translates into CASSTRTGGIEAFF.

This clonotype was counted at least ten times. V and J are TRBV20-1 and TRBJ1-1; D possibly corresponds to TRBD1 (6 bases). There are 13 residues in the CDR3. Germline V gives CDR1 DFQATT, CDR2 SNEGSKA (reference sequence). Trimming shortened V by 2 bases and J by 7 bases, and 14 bases separated the two germline ends. CDR3 residues: CSARPTGSSEAFF. The CDR3 nucleotides read TGCAGTGCTAGACCCACAGGGAGTAGTGAAGCTTTCTTT.

This clonotype has at least ten counts. The V call is TRBV6-1, the J call TRBJ1-1; unclear D gene. With 8 bases removed from V and 1 base from J, the gap between germline ends came to 17 bases. Germline CDR1 is MNHNS and CDR2 is SASEGT. CDR3 length: 15 residues. This CDR3 reads CASEFWRGKNTEAFF. The DNA of the CDR3 is TGTGCCAGCGAATTTTGGCGGGGTAAGAACACTGAAGCTTTCTTT.